The clone carrying this T cell receptor (beta chain) showed up many times. Its antigen is currently unknown. CDR3 length: 18 amino acids. Germline CDR1 MNHNS, CDR2 SASEGT. With 6 bases clipped from V and 7 bases from J, the junction kept 18 bases outside the gene matches. TCRdb used MiXCR to reprocess the reads, holding one entry per CDR3 protein. This sample carries about 490,000 distinct CDR3 sequences, 16% of them seen once, and the ten largest clones take approximately 24%. The sample is drawn from a study of T cell repertoires in cytomegalovirus infection. Broader study findings: Carriage of CMV together with the relevant HLA was identifiable through cumulative public TCR beta family frequency.

The sample comprised CD8+ T cells from PBMCs. V gene TRBV6-1 combines with J gene TRBJ2-1, with TRBD2 identical over 10 bases. This TCR was recovered from a human donor in good health (CMV status not recorded). Some clones in this sample may be carry-over from other donors' samples. The CDR3 region is CASRLYPLAGDARNEQFF. The CDR3 DNA reads TGTGCCAGCAGACTCTATCCCCTAGCGGGAGACGCAAGGAATGAGCAGTTCTTC.